This passage covers 29 T cell receptor beta chains from one sample sequenced in a study of T cells after posttransplantation cyclophosphamide (dated by TCRdb to about 2016). The receptor library was made with the immunoSEQ multiplex PCR assay. Here the immuneACCESS table is served through TCRdb, limited to in-frame sequences with V and J called. Missing clones are a known gap in these copies; in checked studies unresolved V genes cover under half, and the rest lacks a known reason. The sample table lists about 22,000 clones, 89% of them with a count of one. Roughly 8% of the sample rests with the top ten. The control cohort consisted of ten to twelve patients who had myeloablative marrow transplants with methotrexate plus a calcineurin inhibitor and who were sampled 1 year after transplant. The sequenced sample was PBMCs, obtained after an allogeneic stem cell transplant with a calcineurin inhibitor and methotrexate. All receptors derive from a female patient aged 45 to 65 who received an allogeneic stem cell transplant from an unrelated donor, was CMV-positive, and had chronic GVHD only. Because of the transplant, the T cells may be the graft donor's rather than the patient's own.

The chain carries TRBV9 and TRBJ2-7; D is possibly TRBD1 (6 bases). Trimming shortened V by 3 bases and J by 5 bases, and 12 bases separated the two germline ends. The CDR3 contains 13 residues. CDR1 is SGDLS, CDR2 YYNGEE, per germline. The CDR3 loop reads CASSGSRGHEQYF. DNA of the CDR3: TGTGCCAGCAGCGGGAGCAGGGGCCACGAGCAGTACTTC.

The chain has TRBV28 and TRBJ2-2, with a weak D call TRBD2 (5 bases). Germline assignment: CDR1 MDHEN and CDR2 SYDVKM. Trimming took 1 base from V and 5 from J, leaving 11 bases between them. The CDR3 runs to 15 residues. The CDR3 reads CASSLLGSATGELFF. In DNA form, the CDR3 reads TGTGCCAGCAGTTTATTGGGTAGCGCGACCGGGGAGCTGTTTTTT.

The CDR3 region is CASSSSVGPYEQYF. The CDR3 DNA sequence: TGTGCCAGCAGCTCATCCGTTGGGCCCTACGAGCAGTACTTC. The chain recombines TRBV11-3 with TRBJ2-7; D gene unclear. V was shortened by 4 bases and J by 2 bases, with 12 bases between the two germline ends. The germline V gene encodes CDR1 SGHNT and CDR2 YENEEA. This CDR3 has 14 amino acids.

By share, this clone ranks as medium-sized. This chain uses TRBV29-1 with TRBJ1-2, with 7 bases identical to TRBD1. The CDR3 consists of 14 residues. Per germline, CDR1 SQVTM and CDR2 ANQGSEA. V was pared by 6 bases and J by 0 bases, with 7 bases of the junction left unmatched. The CDR3 region has the DNA TGCAGCGTGAGGGGGACAGACGCTAACTATGGCTACACCTTC. As protein: CSVRGTDANYGYTF.

The chain recombines TRBV28 with TRBJ2-7, with 10 bases identical to TRBD2. The CDR3 loop spans 16 amino acids. The V gene's germline CDR1 is MDHEN and CDR2 SYDVKM. After removal of 3 bases from V and 9 bases from J, the junction contained 14 bases not matched to a gene. The CDR3 DNA sequence: TGTGCCAGCAGTTTGCGGCGGCTAGCGGGAGCCCTGGGGCAGTACTTC. Protein: CASSLRRLAGALGQYF.

The chain recombines TRBV9 with TRBJ2-6; a weak D match, TRBD2 (5 bases). The V gene lost 2 bases and the J gene lost 0 bases, with 12 bases spanning the gap. The CDR3 has 17 residues. Per the germline V gene, CDR1 is SGDLS and CDR2 is YYNGEE. This chain's CDR3 is CASSVGSAASGANVLTF. CDR3 nucleotide sequence: TGTGCCAGCAGCGTTGGGTCAGCGGCCTCTGGGGCCAACGTCCTGACTTTC.

This chain joins TRBV7-6 and TRBJ1-2; 8 bases align to TRBD1. This CDR3 is built from 13 residues. Trimming removed 5 bases from V and 9 bases from J; junction bases left unmatched: 8. Germline V gene sequence: CDR1 SGHVS, CDR2 FNYEAQ. CDR3 bases: TGTGCCAGCAGCCCGGGGGACAGGTTCCGCTACACCTTC. As protein: CASSPGDRFRYTF.

V is TRBV7-2 and J is TRBJ2-4; D unresolved. V lost 0 bases to trimming and J lost 0 bases, with 3 bases between them. The CDR3 is made up of 14 amino acids. Germline CDR1 reads SGHTA; CDR2 reads FQGNSA. CDR3 residues: CASSLARAKNIQYF. In DNA form, the CDR3 reads TGTGCCAGCAGCTTAGCCCGAGCCAAAAACATTCAGTACTTC.

As DNA, the CDR3 is TGCAGTGCTAGAGAGAGGTACGAGCAGTACTTC. Residues: CSARERYEQYF. The chain couples TRBV20-1 to TRBJ2-7; D call uncertain. The CDR3 is 11 residues long. The germline gives CDR1 DFQATT, CDR2 SNEGSKA (reference sequence). Trimming took 0 bases from V and 4 from J, leaving 4 bases between them.

This chain connects TRBV28 to TRBJ1-2; D remains unclear. CDR3 size: 14 residues. The V gene lost 2 bases and the J gene lost 13 bases, with 20 bases spanning the gap. The germline V gene encodes CDR1 MDHEN and CDR2 SYDVKM. CDR3 in DNA: TGTGCCAGCAGTTTAGTGGGCGAGCATCAGGTTGGCACCTTC. Translated, it gives CASSLVGEHQVGTF.

This sequence joins TRBV6-4 and TRBJ1-5; 9 bases match TRBD1. The CDR3 consists of 19 residues. Trimming cost V 0 bases and J 2 bases; bases outside gene matches: 11. The germline gives CDR1 MRHNA, CDR2 SNTAGT. CDR3 amino acids: CASSDSRGRQGVGNQPQHF. CDR3 sequence (DNA): TGTGCCAGCAGTGACTCCCGAGGGAGACAGGGGGTGGGCAATCAGCCCCAGCATTTT.

The chain recombines TRBV18 with TRBJ1-6, with TRBD1 matching over 12 bases. This CDR3 is built from 16 residues. With V trimmed by 6 bases and J by 9 bases, 9 bases remained unmatched. The germline CDR1 and CDR2 sequences are KGHSH and LQKENI. CDR3 nucleotides: TGTGCCAGCTCCCCGTCAGGGACAGGGGGCTCTTCACCCCTCCACTTT. Encoded protein: CASSPSGTGGSSPLHF. Variable domain in full (rest from reference TRBV18 and TRBJ1-6): NAGVMQNPRHLVRRRGQEARLRCSPMKGHSHVYWYRQLPEEGLKFMVYLQKENIIDESGMPKERFSAEFPKEGPSILRIQQVVRGDSAAYFCASSPSGTGGSSPLHFGNGTRLTVT.

The chain has TRBV7-3 and TRBJ2-3; 14 bases line up with TRBD2. V lost 4 bases and J lost 4; bases outside the gene matches: 4. This CDR3 is built from 16 residues. CDR1 is SGHTA and CDR2 is FQGTGA in the germline V gene. CDR3 nucleotides: TGTGCCAGCAGCTCGGGACTAGCGGGAGTTGCAGATACGCAGTATTTT. Its translation: CASSSGLAGVADTQYF.

The genes are TRBV27 and TRBJ2-3; possible D gene TRBD2, 6 bases. Trimming removed 11 bases at V and 1 base at J, with 16 bases between. Germline CDR1 reads MNHEY; CDR2 reads SMNVEV (reference sequence). This CDR3 spans 14 amino acids. The CDR3 DNA is TGTGCCTCTGGCGGGGTTGGGGGCACAGATACGCAGTATTTT. Its protein is CASGGVGGTDTQYF.

The rearrangement joins TRBV7-2 to TRBJ2-7; 11 nucleotides match TRBD2. Looked up from germline, CDR1 is SGHTA and CDR2 is FQGNSA. The V segment lost 2 bases and the J segment 6 bases; nucleotides outside the gene matches: 3. The CDR3 is made up of 14 amino acids. This CDR3 reads CASSLRLAGSEQYF. The CDR3 nucleotides are TGTGCCAGCAGCTTACGACTAGCGGGAAGCGAGCAGTACTTC.

The chain carries TRBV12-2 and TRBJ1-1; the DNA was not used to check the table's D call, TRBD1. TRBV12-2 is termed a pseudogene. The length of the CDR3 is 14 residues. CDR3 sequence (DNA): TGTGCAAGTCGCTCGGGACACACGAACACTGAAGCTTTCTTT. This translates into CASRSGHTNTEAFF.

V and J are TRBV5-4 and TRBJ2-1; TRBD2 might be the D (6 bases). Trimming left V 6 bases short and J 0 bases short, with 13 bases between. CDR3 length: 15 amino acids. Germline V gene lookup returns CDR1 SGHNT and CDR2 YYREEE (reference sequence). This chain's CDR3 is CASMPSAGSYNEQFF. The CDR3 coding sequence is TGTGCCAGCATGCCTAGCGCTGGCTCCTACAATGAGCAGTTCTTC.

V usage is TRBV27 and J usage is TRBJ2-2; 7 nucleotides line up with TRBD2. The CDR3 extends over 16 amino acids. Germline V gene data show CDR1 as MNHEY and CDR2 as SMNVEV (reference sequence). V lost 8 bases, J lost 6 bases, and 15 bases stayed unmatched. CDR3 nucleotides: TGTGCCAGCGGAAATCTACGGGTTAGCGGGCCCGGGGAGCTGTTTTTT. Translation gives CASGNLRVSGPGELFF.

The chain links TRBV10-1 to TRBJ2-3; weak D call: TRBD2 (5 bases). The CDR3 covers 15 residues. Per the germline V gene, CDR1 is WNHNN and CDR2 is SYGVQD (reference sequence). The germline V and J ends were trimmed by 3 bases and 1 base, with 11 bases remaining between them. CDR3 in amino acids: CASSDSGRGTDTQYF. In DNA, the CDR3 is TGCGCCAGCAGTGATAGTGGGAGAGGCACAGATACGCAGTATTTT.

The chain carries TRBV6-1 and TRBJ2-2, with D possibly being TRBD2 (5 bases). The CDR3 loop spans 16 amino acids. V gave up 0 bases and J gave up 0 bases, with 8 bases separating them. Germline lookup yields CDR1 MNHNS and CDR2 SASEGT. The DNA of the CDR3 is TGTGCCAGCAGTGAAGCGCTGAGGGCGAACACCGGGGAGCTGTTTTTT. It is translated as CASSEALRANTGELFF.

The chain joins TRBV27 to TRBJ2-5; 9 positions agree with TRBD1. The junction had 13 bases not matched to a gene; V was cut back by 3 bases and J by 2 bases. The CDR3 contains 18 residues. Germline lookup yields CDR1 MNHEY and CDR2 SMNVEV (reference sequence). Here the CDR3 DNA reads TGTGCCAGCAGTTTGGCTTACAGGGGGCGCGGGTCACAAGAGACCCAGTACTTC. This codes for CASSLAYRGRGSQETQYF.

There are a few counts of this clone. The same CDR3 can be traced to other DNA sequences in this sample. The chain recombines TRBV19 with TRBJ1-1; D ambiguous. V gave up 5 bases and J gave up 4 bases, with 14 bases separating them. Germline CDR1 LNHDA, CDR2 SQIVND (reference sequence). This CDR3 region has 14 residues. The CDR3 DNA reads as TGTGCCAGTAGTCCTGAGGGAGGCGGCACTGAAGCTTTCTTT. Translation: CASSPEGGGTEAFF.

The CDR3 reads CASSLETGGPGELFF. The CDR3 DNA follows: TGTGCCAGCAGCTTAGAGACAGGGGGGCCCGGGGAGCTGTTTTTT. The gene calls are TRBV7-9 and TRBJ2-2, with 9 bases that match TRBD1. CDR3 length equals 15 residues. The V segment lost 1 base and the J segment 6 bases; nucleotides outside the gene matches: 3. CDR1 is SEHNR, CDR2 FQNEAQ, per germline (reference sequence).

The chain links TRBV27 to TRBJ1-5; TRBD1 agrees at 7 bases. CDR3 length: 18 amino acids. The germline V gene has CDR1 MNHEY and CDR2 SMNVEV (reference sequence). After removal of 8 bases from V and 3 bases from J, the junction contained 19 bases not matched to a gene. The CDR3 region has the DNA TGTGCCAGCCCGAACTACCTGCCGCAGACAGGGATCAATCAGCCCCAGCATTTT. Translated: CASPNYLPQTGINQPQHF.

This chain connects TRBV5-4 to TRBJ1-3; D is undetermined. V lost 0 bases and J 8 bases, leaving 12 bases between the germline ends. The CDR3 has 14 amino acids. Germline V CDR1 and CDR2: SGHNT, YYREEE (reference sequence). CDR3 protein: CASSLGQRLDTIYF. The CDR3 bases are TGTGCCAGCAGCTTGGGGCAGCGTTTAGACACCATATATTTT.

The chain is built from TRBV5-1 and TRBJ2-7; maybe TRBD2 (5 bases). V lost 4 bases and J 0 bases, leaving 23 bases between the germline ends. Germline-derived CDR1 and CDR2 are SGHRS and YFSETQ. The CDR3 loop spans 18 amino acids. This CDR3 is CASSPTLVRERSSYEQYF. The CDR3, as DNA: TGCGCCAGCAGCCCGACCCTGGTAAGGGAGCGGTCCTCCTACGAGCAGTACTTC.

This clone is a singleton in its sample. The genes are TRBV2 and TRBJ1-5; perhaps TRBD1 as D (6 bases). There are 16 residues in the CDR3. Trimming removed 2 bases from V and 4 bases from J, with 15 bases in between. Germline V gene lookup returns CDR1 SNHLY and CDR2 FYNNEI. The CDR3 region is CASSELRGAGNQPQHF. CDR3 bases: TGTGCCAGCAGTGAATTGCGGGGGGCTGGTAATCAGCCCCAGCATTTT. Supplemented by reference TRBV2 and TRBJ1-5, the full variable domain reads EPEVTQTPSHQVTQMGQEVILRCVPISNHLYFYWYRQILGQKVEFLVSFYNNEISEKSEIFDDQFSVERPDGSNFTLKIRSTKLEDSAMYFCASSELRGAGNQPQHFGDGTRLSIL.

CDR3 loop: CASSRWTGKETQYF. Written as DNA, the CDR3 is TGCGCCAGCAGCAGATGGACAGGGAAAGAGACCCAGTACTTC. V and J are TRBV5-1 and TRBJ2-5; TRBD1 matches 8 bases. Germline CDR1 SGHRS, CDR2 YFSETQ. V was clipped by 4 bases and J by 3 bases; unmatched bases: 5. The CDR3 sequence is 14 residues long.

In this sample, this clone turned up a few times. The chain combines TRBV6-6 with TRBJ1-1; D gene unclear. CDR1 and CDR2 from the germline V gene are MNHNY and SVGAGI (reference sequence). The V end was cut by 6 bases, the J end by 5 bases, with 16 bases between. This CDR3 has 14 residues. CDR3 residues: CASRSPGSYTEAFF. The CDR3 bases are TGTGCCAGCAGATCCCCGGGGTCGTATACTGAAGCTTTCTTT.